Listed here is a single T cell receptor (beta chain). Its antigen remains undetermined. The sample holds no much larger clone one base away, and base qualities are not on file. Library preparation was by the immunoSEQ multiplex PCR assay. TCRdb mirrors the immuneACCESS table, restricted to in-frame sequences. Some clones are absent from its copies; in checked studies, under half trace to an unresolved V gene, and the reason for the others is unknown. The sample table contains tens of thousands of clones; only one count was recorded for 97% of them. Less than 0.2% of the sample goes to the ten largest clones. Clipping removes 0 bases from V and 6 bases from J, with 4 as the unmatched junction base count. From its cysteine to its phenylalanine, the CDR3 spans 15 amino acids. CDR3 DNA is the only sequence kept; it has 45 bases, read in frame from the first base. CDR1 SGHNT and CDR2 YYREEE are derived from the germline V gene (reference sequence).

The data derive from a study of technical replicates of blood from a handful of donors (dated by TCRdb to 2015 to 2018). The sample taken for sequencing was T cells isolated from PBMCs. The TCR sequence derives from a human donor in good health. The V gene is TRBV5-4 and the J gene is TRBJ1-5; the junction holds 9 bases that match TRBD1. The CDR3 reads as follows: CASSLDRGLAQPQHF. At the DNA level, the sequence is TGTGCCAGCAGCTTGGACAGGGGGCTCGCTCAGCCCCAGCATTTT.